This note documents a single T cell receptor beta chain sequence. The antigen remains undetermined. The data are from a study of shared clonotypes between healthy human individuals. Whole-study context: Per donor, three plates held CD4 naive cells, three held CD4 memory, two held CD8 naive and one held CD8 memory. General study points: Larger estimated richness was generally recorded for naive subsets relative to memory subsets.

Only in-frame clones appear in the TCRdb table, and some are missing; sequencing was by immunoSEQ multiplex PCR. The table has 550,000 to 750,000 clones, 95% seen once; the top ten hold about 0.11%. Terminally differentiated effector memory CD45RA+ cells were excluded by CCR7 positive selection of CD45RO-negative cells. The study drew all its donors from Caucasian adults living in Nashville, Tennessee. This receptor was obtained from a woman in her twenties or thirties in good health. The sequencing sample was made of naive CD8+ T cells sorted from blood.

The CDR3 sequence is CASSMAGTGNTIYF. CDR3 in DNA: TGTGCCAGTAGTATGGCGGGCACGGGAAACACCATATATTTT. V usage is TRBV19 and J usage is TRBJ1-3; no reliable D call. Trimming left V 3 bases short and J 4 bases short, with 10 bases between. The CDR3 has 14 residues. CDR1 LNHDA and CDR2 SQIVND come from the germline V gene (reference sequence).